Below, 24 T cell receptor beta chains from the same sample are listed, as sequenced in a study of blood T cell repertoires in COVID-19. Sequencing was performed with immunoSEQ multiplex PCR; in TCRdb, only in-frame clones are kept and a portion is missing. In the table there are around 83,000 clones, more than 85% of which are singletons. The sequenced sample consisted of peripheral blood. The receptor source for this set is a man aged 80 or over with active or convalescent COVID-19.

The chain employs TRBV11-2 and TRBJ2-1; a weak D match, TRBD2 (6 bases). Germline CDR1 SGHAT, CDR2 FQNNGV. With 2 bases removed from V and 8 bases from J, the gap between germline ends came to 16 bases. The CDR3 is 15 amino acids. The CDR3 sequence: CASSLRYGGRDEQFF. In DNA form, the CDR3 reads TGTGCCAGCAGCTTAAGGTACGGGGGAAGGGATGAGCAGTTCTTC. The full variable domain, its missing parts supplied by reference TRBV11-2 and TRBJ2-1, is EAGVAQSPRYKIIEKRQSVAFWCNPISGHATLYWYQQILGQGPKLLIQFQNNGVVDDSQLPKDRFSAERLKGVDSTLKIQPAKLEDSAVYLCASSLRYGGRDEQFFGPGTRLTVL.

In its sample, this clone was seen once. This chain links TRBV10-2 with TRBJ2-5; no reliable D call. V lost 8 bases, J lost 2 bases, and 6 bases lay in between. Germline-derived CDR1 and CDR2 are WSHSY and SAAADI. This CDR3 has 11 amino acids. The CDR3 DNA reads as TGCGCCAGCCAGATACAAGAGACCCAGTACTTC. Translated: CASQIQETQYF.

The chain joins TRBV5-1 to TRBJ1-6; TRBD1 matches 8 bases. The germline V gene encodes CDR1 SGHRS and CDR2 YFSETQ. Trimming removed 3 bases from V and 4 bases from J; junction bases left unmatched: 0. The CDR3 contains 14 residues. CDR3 sequence: CASSWTGYNSPLHF. CDR3 bases: TGCGCCAGCAGCTGGACAGGGTATAATTCACCCCTCCACTTT.

This clone has just one count. CDR3 bases: TGCGCCAGCAGCCATGGACAGGGTTTCGTTTGGGGACTCCCGGAGACCCAGTACTTC. It yields the protein CASSHGQGFVWGLPETQYF. This sequence joins TRBV4-1 and TRBJ2-5, with 8 nucleotides matching TRBD1. The germline gives CDR1 MGHRA, CDR2 YSYEKL. V lost 3 bases to trimming and J lost 5 bases; unmatched junction nucleotides: 20. The CDR3 consists of 19 residues.

This clone was detected a few times. The chain has TRBV10-1 and TRBJ2-7; tentative D call: TRBD1 (6 bases). The CDR3 is 13 amino acids. Trimming shortened V by 5 bases and J by 6 bases, and 14 bases separated the two germline ends. Germline CDR1 WNHNN, CDR2 SYGVQD (reference sequence). The DNA for the CDR3 is TGCGCCAGCAGTAACAGGGTCTTCGGCGAGCAGTACGTC. As protein: CASSNRVFGEQYV.

The CDR3 is CATSDPDRGGSPLHF. As DNA, the CDR3 is TGTGCCACCAGTGATCCTGACAGGGGAGGTTCACCCCTCCACTTT. The chain is built from TRBV24-1 and TRBJ1-6, with TRBD1 identical over 8 bases. Germline-derived CDR1 and CDR2 are KGHDR and SFDVKD. The V and J ends lost 3 bases and 9 bases, in that order; junction bases with no gene match: 6. The CDR3 length is 15 residues.

The V call is TRBV5-4, the J call TRBJ2-2; D may be TRBD1 (6 bases). Germline CDR1 is SGHNT and CDR2 is YYREEE (reference sequence). The CDR3 runs 16 residues. Trimming pared 4 bases from V and 0 bases from J, leaving 13 bases between. CDR3 nucleotides: TGTGCCAGCAGCATAGAGACAGGAGCGAACACCGGGGAGCTGTTTTTT. It specifies CASSIETGANTGELFF.

This sequence joins TRBV21-1 and TRBJ1-3; the DNA was not used to check the table's D call, TRBD1. TRBV21-1 is assigned pseudogene status. The CDR3 totals 14 residues. Written as DNA, the CDR3 is TGTGCCAGCAGCAGAGACAGGGCTGGAAACACCATATATTTT. Its protein product is CASSRDRAGNTIYF.

A single count supports this clone. The V and J genes are TRBV25-1 and TRBJ1-4, with 8 bases matching TRBD1. V was clipped by 6 bases and J by 8 bases; unmatched bases: 5. Germline V gives CDR1 MGHDK, CDR2 SYGVNS. CDR3 length equals 13 residues. The CDR3 DNA sequence: TGTGCCAGCAGAGACAGGGGTGGCGAAAAACTGTTTTTT. Residues: CASRDRGGEKLFF.

The V and J genes are TRBV5-1 and TRBJ2-5; D is undetermined. The V and J ends lost 4 bases and 5 bases respectively, with 18 bases between them. Germline lookup yields CDR1 SGHRS and CDR2 YFSETQ. This CDR3 is built from 15 residues. The DNA of the CDR3 is TGCGCCAGCAGCCCCCCGGCGGCGGATGCGGAGACCCAGTACTTC. Residues: CASSPPAADAETQYF.

V is TRBV11-2 and J is TRBJ1-4, with D unclear. Trimming pared 5 bases from V and 3 bases from J, leaving 16 bases between. This CDR3 has 16 amino acids. CDR1 and CDR2 from the germline V gene are SGHAT and FQNNGV. The CDR3 DNA follows: TGTGCCAGCAGCCGACGGAGGGTGACGTCTAATGAAAAACTGTTTTTT. This encodes CASSRRRVTSNEKLFF.

This chain links TRBV6-4 with TRBJ1-6; 10 bases fit TRBD1. V lost 5 bases, J lost 8 bases, and 3 bases stayed unmatched. The CDR3 consists of 14 residues. Germline-derived CDR1 and CDR2 are MRHNA and SNTAGT. CDR3 residues: CASSSDRGHSPLHF. The CDR3 DNA reads TGTGCCAGCAGTTCCGACAGGGGGCATTCACCCCTCCACTTT.

This chain uses TRBV4-1 with TRBJ2-2; D might be TRBD2 (7 bases). CDR1 and CDR2 from the germline V gene are MGHRA and YSYEKL. V lost 1 base and J 4 bases, leaving 10 bases between the germline ends. The CDR3 is 15 amino acids. CDR3 sequence (DNA): TGCGCCAGCAGCCAAGGGGCGGGGGCCACCGGGGAGCTGTTTTTT. Protein sequence: CASSQGAGATGELFF.

V gene TRBV5-1 combines with J gene TRBJ2-3; 8 bases agree with TRBD2. J gave up 2 bases and V 4 bases, and 6 bases lay outside the gene matches. Germline V CDR1 and CDR2: SGHRS, YFSETQ. The CDR3 consists of 15 residues. The CDR3 spells CASSTLAGTTDTQYF. The CDR3 nucleotides are TGCGCCAGCAGCACCTTAGCGGGAACCACAGATACGCAGTATTTT.

The chain combines TRBV19 with TRBJ2-3; 8 bases map to TRBD2. The CDR3 has 13 residues. V trimming: 7 bases; J trimming: 2 bases; junction bases outside the gene matches: 2. Looked up from germline, CDR1 is LNHDA and CDR2 is SQIVND (reference sequence). CDR3 in amino acids: CASTGLATDTQYF. CDR3 DNA: TGTGCCAGTACAGGACTAGCCACAGATACGCAGTATTTT.

This clone was recorded only once. This chain links TRBV13 with TRBJ1-1; 8 bases are shared with TRBD1. The CDR3 is made up of 13 amino acids. The trim removed 5 bases at V and 3 bases at J, leaving 2 bases unmatched. Germline CDR1 is PRHDT and CDR2 is FYEKMQ (reference sequence). The DNA for the CDR3 is TGTGCCAGCAGCAAGACAGGGGACACTGAAGCTTTCTTT. Amino acid sequence: CASSKTGDTEAFF.

This clone appeared a single time. Here the CDR3 reads CASSLVRQGLIMNTEAFF. The CDR3 nucleotides are TGTGCCAGCAGCTTAGTCAGACAGGGACTTATAATGAACACTGAAGCTTTCTTT. V and J are TRBV7-9 and TRBJ1-1; 7 nucleotides match TRBD1. The CDR3 is 18 residues long. Per germline, CDR1 SEHNR and CDR2 FQNEAQ (reference sequence). The trim removed 1 base at V and 0 bases at J, leaving 11 bases unmatched. The whole variable domain, filled in from reference TRBV7-9 and TRBJ1-1, reads DTGVSQNPRHKITKRGQNVTFRCDPISEHNRLYWYRQTLGQGPEFLTYFQNEAQLEKSRLLSDRFSAERPKGSFSTLEIQRTEQGDSAMYLCASSLVRQGLIMNTEAFFGQGTRLTVV.

V gene TRBV19 combines with J gene TRBJ2-4; 7 bases line up with TRBD2. With V trimmed by 1 base and J by 5 bases, 20 bases remained unmatched. The CDR3 is 20 residues long. In germline, CDR1 is LNHDA, CDR2 SQIVND (reference sequence). The CDR3 is CASSIASYKDWRGLENIQYF. The CDR3 DNA is TGTGCCAGTAGTATAGCATCATATAAAGACTGGCGGGGGTTAGAAAACATTCAGTACTTC.

J is TRBJ1-3 and V is TRBV3-1 (or the pseudogene TRBV3-2), with D tentatively TRBD1 (6 bases). CDR3 length: 15 residues. The germline V gene encodes CDR1 LGHDT and CDR2 YNNKEL (reference sequence). Trimming took 2 bases from V and 1 from J, leaving 9 bases between them. The DNA of the CDR3 is TGTGCCAGCAGCCAATGGCAGGGGTCTGGAAACACCATATATTTT. It codes for CASSQWQGSGNTIYF.

The chain couples TRBV9 to TRBJ2-1, with TRBD2 matching over 10 bases. Germline trimming cut 3 bases from V and 3 bases from J; bases unmatched to any gene: 6. The germline gives CDR1 SGDLS, CDR2 YYNGEE. There are 16 residues in the CDR3. CDR3 DNA: TGTGCCAGCAGCGAGACGGGACTAGCGAACTACAATGAGCAGTTCTTC. Translating it yields CASSETGLANYNEQFF.

This clone is a singleton in its sample. V gene TRBV7-2 combines with J gene TRBJ1-4, with D maybe TRBD1 (6 bases). There are 17 residues in the CDR3. The V end was cut by 1 base, the J end by 3 bases, with 15 bases between. In germline, CDR1 is SGHTA, CDR2 FQGNSA. Here the CDR3 reads CASSLGGLGEANEKLFF. DNA for the CDR3: TGTGCCAGCAGCTTAGGGGGGCTTGGTGAGGCTAATGAAAAACTGTTTTTT.

This chain connects TRBV3-1 (or the pseudogene TRBV3-2) to TRBJ1-6; no firm D call. This CDR3 is built from 13 residues. Trimming removed 0 bases from V and 6 bases from J, with 3 bases in between. Germline loops: CDR1 LGHDT, CDR2 YNNKEL (reference sequence). The CDR3 sequence is CASSQDLNSPLHF. The CDR3 nucleotides are TGTGCCAGCAGCCAAGATCTTAATTCACCCCTCCACTTT.

The V gene is TRBV2, the J gene TRBJ1-5; 10 positions agree with TRBD1. The ends lost 6 bases at V and 1 base at J; junction bases unmatched: 3. The CDR3 spans 15 residues. Germline CDR1 SNHLY, CDR2 FYNNEI. CDR3 sequence reads: CASSRGQGSNQPQHF. DNA of the CDR3: TGTGCCAGCAGCCGGGGACAGGGGAGCAATCAGCCCCAGCATTTT.

This chain links TRBV30 with TRBJ1-2; D is uncertain. V was pared by 2 bases and J by 5 bases, with 6 bases between. Germline CDR1 reads GTSNPN; CDR2 reads SVGIG (reference sequence). The CDR3 runs to 11 residues. The CDR3 DNA sequence: TGTGCCTGGAGTTCGAGGTATGGCTACACCTTC. Protein: CAWSSRYGYTF.